These 20 T cell receptor beta chains share one sample of origin, sequenced in a study of cytomegalovirus exposure and HLA in healthy donors. PCR employed 60 Vbeta and 13 Jbeta primers. Method: immunoSEQ multiplex PCR; TCRdb's copy keeps in-frame clones and lacks some. The table has roughly 130,000 clones, about 80% seen once; the top ten hold 2% to 3%. Sequenced: PBMCs. The receptors originated from a man aged 25 to 40 in good health and CMV-seronegative.

This clone has only one observation. It is unclear where the CDR3 begins or ends on the DNA, so no DNA is shown, and the CDR3 is as TCRdb lists it. This sequence joins TRBV29-1 and TRBJ1-5; the table assigns TRBD1, which was not confirmed against the DNA. Germline-derived CDR1 and CDR2 are SQVTM and ANQGSEA. The CDR3 is 13 residues long, ends included. CDR3 region: CSVGQGADQPQNF.

The chain is built from TRBV4-3 and TRBJ2-6, with D tentatively TRBD2 (5 bases). With 0 bases removed from V and 4 bases from J, the gap between germline ends came to 7 bases. The CDR3 consists of 15 residues. CDR1 and CDR2 from the germline V gene are LGHNA and YSLEER. The CDR3 nucleotides are TGCGCCAGCAGCCAAGAGGGGAGAGGGGCCAACGTCCTGACTTTC. The encoded protein is CASSQEGRGANVLTF.

The J gene is TRBJ2-1, the V gene TRBV30; 9 bases are a match to TRBD1. The CDR3 runs 13 residues. Germline V gene lookup returns CDR1 GTSNPN and CDR2 SVGIG (reference sequence). The J segment lost 10 bases and the V segment lost 8 bases, leaving 12 bases of the junction unmatched. Written as DNA, the CDR3 is TGTGCCCGGGGCGTGGACAGGGGCACAGAGCAGTTCTTC. This encodes CARGVDRGTEQFF. Full variable domain (missing parts from reference TRBV30 and TRBJ2-1): SQTIHQWPATLVQPVGSPLSLECTVEGTSNPNLYWYRQAAGRGLQLLFYSVGIGQISSEVPQNLSASRPQDRQFILSSKKLLLSDSGFYLCARGVDRGTEQFFGPGTRLTVL.

The genes are TRBV9 and TRBJ1-2, with 7 bases aligning to TRBD1. Germline assignment: CDR1 SGDLS and CDR2 YYNGEE. The CDR3 spans 14 residues. V shed 3 bases, J shed 8 bases, and the junction held 10 bases outside the gene matches. CDR3 DNA: TGTGCCAGCAGCGCCTCCCCCCAGGGGGAAGGCTACACCTTC. Amino acids: CASSASPQGEGYTF. The full variable domain, completed using reference TRBV9 and TRBJ1-2, is DSGVTQTPKHLITATGQRVTLRCSPRSGDLSVYWYQQSLDQGLQFLIQYYNGEERAKGNILERFSAQQFPDLHSELNLSSLELGDSALYFCASSASPQGEGYTFGSGTRLTVV.

This clone showed up just a few times. This chain connects TRBV2 to TRBJ1-5; D remains ambiguous. The V end lost 3 bases, the J end lost 7 bases, and 10 bases lay between the germline ends. The CDR3 runs to 13 residues. CDR1 and CDR2 (germline): SNHLY, FYNNEI. The CDR3 sequence is CASSEFFGQPQHF. CDR3 DNA sequence: TGTGCCAGCAGTGAGTTCTTTGGCCAGCCCCAGCATTTT.

The rearrangement joins TRBV6-1 to TRBJ1-3; D call uncertain. From germline, CDR1 is MNHNS and CDR2 SASEGT. The CDR3 consists of 15 residues. V was clipped by 8 bases and J by 0 bases, with 14 bases between them. The CDR3 DNA is TGTGCCAGCTCTGCCAGGCCCCTCTCTGGAAACACCATATATTTT. It is translated as CASSARPLSGNTIYF.

Only one count was recorded for this clone. An end of the junction differs from the germline gene, which may be a read error. The CDR3 is CASSGGRGTPNYGYPF. The CDR3, as DNA: TGCGCCAGCAGTGGAGGCAGGGGCACTCCTAACTATGGCTACCCCTTC. The chain couples TRBV10-2 to TRBJ1-2; maybe TRBD1 (6 bases). In germline, CDR1 is WSHSY, CDR2 SAAADI. The CDR3 sequence is 16 residues long.

The chain couples TRBV7-8 to TRBJ2-7; 10 bases map to TRBD2. The CDR3 spans 16 residues. V lost 0 bases to trimming and J lost 7 bases; unmatched junction nucleotides: 9. In germline, CDR1 is SGHVS, CDR2 FQNEAQ. The CDR3 spells CASSLARAGGREEQYF. The CDR3 DNA reads TGTGCCAGCAGCTTAGCCCGAGCGGGAGGGCGAGAAGAGCAGTACTTC. Using reference TRBV7-8 and TRBJ2-7 for the parts outside the CDR3, the full variable domain is GAGVSQSPRYKVAKRGQDVALRCDPISGHVSLFWYQQALGQGPEFLTYFQNEAQLDKSGLPSDRFFAERPEGSVSTLKIQRTQQEDSAVYLCASSLARAGGREEQYFGPGTRLTVT.

The rearrangement uses TRBV7-9 and TRBJ2-5; TRBD2 aligns across 16 bases. J lost 4 bases, V lost 4 bases, and 12 bases had no gene match. This CDR3 spans 19 amino acids. Germline loops: CDR1 SEHNR, CDR2 FQNEAQ (reference sequence). The CDR3 DNA reads TGTGCCAGCAGCTCGGCTGTGGGACTAGCGGGAGGGCCGAGAGAGACCCAGTACTTC. This encodes CASSSAVGLAGGPRETQYF.

CDR3: CASSEDRGYEQYF. As DNA, the CDR3 is TGTGCCAGCAGCGAGGACAGGGGGTACGAGCAGTACTTC. The V gene is TRBV7-9, the J gene TRBJ2-7, with TRBD1 matching 10 bases. The germline CDR1 and CDR2 sequences are SEHNR and FQNEAQ (reference sequence). The CDR3 contains 13 residues. The ends lost 5 bases at V and 4 bases at J; junction bases unmatched: 2.

This chain's CDR3 is CASGGLPHYEQYF. In DNA, the CDR3 is TGTGCCAGTGGGGGACTCCCCCACTACGAGCAGTACTTC. The chain has TRBV19 and TRBJ2-7; D is possibly TRBD2 (6 bases). Deletions cut 8 bases from V and 3 bases from J, with 14 bases between. Germline-derived CDR1 and CDR2 are LNHDA and SQIVND (reference sequence). This CDR3 region has 13 residues. The entire variable domain, with the rest obtained from reference TRBV19 and TRBJ2-7, is as follows: DGGITQSPKYLFRKEGQNVTLSCEQNLNHDAMYWYRQDPGQGLRLIYYSQIVNDFQKGDIAEGYSVSREKKESFPLTVTSAQKNPTAFYLCASGGLPHYEQYFGPGTRLTVT.

This chain connects TRBV7-8 to TRBJ2-5, with 9 nucleotides matching TRBD2. Per germline, CDR1 SGHVS and CDR2 FQNEAQ. V was pared by 3 bases and J by 4 bases, with 3 bases of the junction left unmatched. The CDR3 extends over 14 amino acids. In DNA, the CDR3 is TGTGCCAGCAGCTTTAGCGGGAGAGGAGAGACCCAGTACTTC. It is translated as CASSFSGRGETQYF.

This clone was found once. V and J are TRBV27 and TRBJ2-7; TRBD1 is a possible D gene (6 bases). The V end lost 6 bases, the J end lost 3 bases, and 12 bases lay between the germline ends. Germline assignment: CDR1 MNHEY and CDR2 SMNVEV (reference sequence). The CDR3 is 13 residues long. CDR3 nucleotide sequence: TGTGCCAGCAGCAGACAGGTTAACTACGAGCAGTACTTC. It encodes CASSRQVNYEQYF.

The rearrangement joins TRBV28 to TRBJ1-4; 8 positions match TRBD1. Trimming at V came to 7 bases and at J to 8 bases, leaving 9 bases not matched to a gene. The CDR3 is 14 residues long. Germline V gene data show CDR1 as MDHEN and CDR2 as SYDVKM. The DNA of the CDR3 is TGTGCCAGCACAAAACCGTCAGGGGGCGAAAAACTGTTTTTT. Protein product: CASTKPSGGEKLFF.

The chain joins TRBV21-1 to TRBJ1-1. TRBV21-1 is shown as a pseudogene. The CDR3 consists of 15 residues. The CDR3 DNA reads TGTGCCAGCAGCAAAGATGTCGGGAAGAACACTGACGCTTTCTTT. As protein: CASSKDVGKNTDAFF.

V is TRBV28 and J is TRBJ1-1, with D tentatively TRBD1 (6 bases). The CDR3 consists of 17 residues. Germline V gives CDR1 MDHEN, CDR2 SYDVKM. V was pared by 3 bases and J by 3 bases, with 20 bases between. The CDR3 sequence is CASSFSYRARFDTEAFF. CDR3 coding DNA: TGTGCCAGCAGTTTTTCTTACAGGGCGAGGTTCGACACTGAAGCTTTCTTT.

This chain connects TRBV6-5 to TRBJ2-1; 11 nucleotides match TRBD2. V dropped 2 bases and J dropped 3; count of bases not matched to a gene: 3. Germline CDR1 MNHEY, CDR2 SVGAGI. The CDR3 is made up of 16 amino acids. CDR3 DNA sequence: TGTGCCAGCAGTTACGTTGGGACTAGCGGCTACAATGAGCAGTTCTTC. Encoded protein: CASSYVGTSGYNEQFF.

The chain joins TRBV2 to TRBJ1-2; 9 nucleotides agree with TRBD1. Per the germline V gene, CDR1 is SNHLY and CDR2 is FYNNEI. This CDR3 is built from 14 residues. The chain's CDR3 is CACKPGQGDYGYTF. The CDR3, as DNA: TGTGCTTGCAAACCGGGACAGGGCGACTATGGCTACACCTTC.

The J gene is TRBJ2-7, the V gene TRBV27, with TRBD1 identical over 7 bases. The CDR3 covers 16 residues. Germline CDR1 reads MNHEY; CDR2 reads SMNVEV (reference sequence). Trimming took 5 bases from V and 3 from J; bases not matched to a gene: 13. CDR3 DNA: TGTGCCAGCAGTCCCCTACAGGGGACGCTAGGCTACGAGCAGTACTTC. Protein product: CASSPLQGTLGYEQYF.

The chain couples TRBV6-1 to TRBJ2-7; TRBD2 might be the D (6 bases). Germline CDR1 reads MNHNS; CDR2 reads SASEGT. The CDR3 runs to 14 residues. V lost 1 base and J 3 bases, leaving 10 bases between the germline ends. CDR3 loop: CASSEGRLVYEQYF. The CDR3 DNA reads as TGTGCCAGCAGTGAAGGGAGACTAGTCTACGAGCAGTACTTC.